This T cell receptor (beta chain) was recorded in a study of T cell clones after liver transplantation. Study-level background: As an antigen-independent comparator, third-party-reactive TCRbeta sequences came from pre-transplant mixed lymphocyte reactions. Whole-study findings and limits: Circulating graft-donor-reactive CD4 TCRbeta sequences fell significantly post-transplant in 5 of 8 subjects.

The assay was immunoSEQ multiplex PCR, and TCRdb's table has in-frame clones only and misses some. The sample records approximately 26,000 clones, around two thirds being singletons. This CDR3 spans 15 amino acids. Looked up from germline, CDR1 is SNHLY and CDR2 is FYNNEI. Trimming took 3 bases from V and 0 from J, leaving 9 bases between them. A note on this clone: Its antigen is still unknown.

V is TRBV2 and J is TRBJ1-5; D gene uncertain. The TCR was taken from a human donor who received a liver transplant. Material: CD4+ T cells from blood, obtained before liver transplant. The CDR3 region is CASSDRDYSNQPQHF. CDR3 nucleotide sequence: TGTGCCAGCAGTGACCGAGATTATAGCAATCAGCCCCAGCATTTT.